This TCR beta chain originates from a study of human T cells and chemical hapten exposure. Deletions cut 3 bases from V and 5 bases from J, with 12 bases between. This CDR3 region has 14 residues. Germline CDR1 SGHRS, CDR2 YFSETQ. TCRdb reanalysed the RACE reads using MiXCR and keeps one entry per CDR3 protein. The table has tens of thousands of distinct CDR3 sequences, roughly a tenth seen once. Documented time point: patch test 1, 2 weeks after DPC sensitization. The sample's treatment: therapeutic diphenylcyclopropenone sensitization with weekly scalp DPC. Here the sequenced sample was whole blood, taken in connection with sensitization to the hapten diphenylcyclopropenone (DPC). The J gene is TRBJ2-4, the V gene TRBV5-1; D remains ambiguous. The source is a man aged 35 to 55 with alopecia areata. Some clones in this sample may be carry-over from other donors' samples. In DNA form, the CDR3 reads TGCGCCAGCAGCTCTCAGACATCGGAAAACATTCAGTACTTC. The encoded protein is CASSSQTSENIQYF. Full variable domain (outside the CDR3, taken from reference TRBV5-1 and TRBJ2-4): KAGVTQTPRYLIKTRGQQVTLSCSPISGHRSVSWYQQTPGQGLQFLFEYFSETQRNKGNFPGRFSGRQFSNSRSEMNVSTLELGDSALYLCASSSQTSENIQYFGAGTRLSVL.